The T cell receptor beta chain described here comes from a study of cytomegalovirus exposure and HLA in healthy donors. The PCR made use of 60 Vbeta and 13 Jbeta primers. Study processing details: Tens of millions of unique TCR beta chains, roughly 11 million of them shared, were counted by a later analysis. Clones were sequenced by immunoSEQ multiplex PCR, and TCRdb holds only the in-frame ones, with some missing. That table supplies the V and J calls and clone size; D and trimming were determined from the DNA. Among under 150,000 clones listed, 80% to 85% were seen once. This CDR3 has 15 amino acids. Trimming removed 5 bases at V and 5 bases at J, with 13 bases between. CDR1 and CDR2 (germline): MNHGY, SVAAGI.

Sample: PBMCs. This clonotype originated in a boy aged 2 to 9 in good health and CMV-seronegative. The V and J genes are TRBV6-9 and TRBJ1-6; D is possibly TRBD1 (6 bases). The CDR3: CASSPQQGDNSPLHF. The CDR3, as DNA: TGTGCCAGCAGTCCCCAACAGGGTGATAATTCACCCCTCCACTTT.